Each of the 25 T cell receptor beta chains below was sequenced from the same sample in a study of CD8+ T cells in alopecia areata. Peripheral blood and lesional scalp punch biopsies came from alopecia areata patients. Investigators isolated RNA and reverse transcribed it into cDNA to act as the sequencing template. The repertoire was sequenced with immunoSEQ multiplex PCR; TCRdb's copy has only in-frame clones and lacks some. The sample holds approximately 8,000 clones, about two thirds seen once. The source material was skin, sampled at week 0. All receptors derive from a human donor with alopecia areata.

This sequence joins TRBV7-9 and TRBJ1-4; D is uncertain. V lost 8 bases, J lost 3 bases, and 13 bases lay in between. This CDR3 has 14 residues. Germline V gene lookup returns CDR1 SEHNR and CDR2 FQNEAQ (reference sequence). CDR3 coding DNA: TGTGCCAGCTTTAACAGCGCTCCTAATGAAAAACTGTTTTTT. It specifies CASFNSAPNEKLFF.

The chain joins TRBV6-5 to TRBJ2-1; D possibly corresponds to TRBD1 (6 bases). V was trimmed by 7 bases and J by 2 bases, leaving 9 bases between them. This CDR3 region has 13 residues. The germline CDR1 and CDR2 sequences are MNHEY and SVGAGI. The CDR3: CASTKGAYNEQFF. In DNA form, the CDR3 reads TGTGCCAGCACGAAGGGGGCCTACAATGAGCAGTTCTTC.

The rearrangement links TRBV19 to TRBJ2-1, with a weak D call TRBD1 (5 bases). CDR3 size: 14 residues. V gave up 3 bases and J gave up 5 bases, with 11 bases separating them. CDR1 LNHDA and CDR2 SQIVND come from the germline V gene (reference sequence). In DNA form, the CDR3 reads TGTGCCAGTAGTATCCAGGGTACTAACAATGAGCAGTTCTTC. Its protein product is CASSIQGTNNEQFF.

The rearrangement joins TRBV28 to TRBJ2-5; a possible D gene is TRBD1 (5 bases). The V and J ends lost 1 base and 6 bases respectively, with 15 bases between them. Per the germline V gene, CDR1 is MDHEN and CDR2 is SYDVKM. This CDR3 spans 15 amino acids. CDR3 amino acids: CASSLFGQGIKTQYF. CDR3 sequence (DNA): TGTGCCAGCAGTTTATTTGGCCAGGGCATAAAGACCCAGTACTTC.

By its share, this clone is large. The gene calls are TRBV29-1 and TRBJ1-3; D is unclear. V was cut by 7 bases and J by 1 base, with 8 bases left in between. CDR1 is SQVTM and CDR2 is ANQGSEA in the germline V gene. The CDR3 is made up of 12 amino acids. CDR3 DNA sequence: TGCAGCGGGTCCAATTCTGGAAACACCATATATTTT. Protein sequence: CSGSNSGNTIYF.

The chain is built from TRBV7-2 and TRBJ2-7; TRBD1 or TRBD2 may be the D gene (6 bases each). The CDR3 loop spans 19 amino acids. V lost 0 bases and J 3 bases, leaving 24 bases between the germline ends. Germline V gene lookup returns CDR1 SGHTA and CDR2 FQGNSA. As DNA, the CDR3 is TGTGCCAGCAGCTTAGCGGGGGGCCACACTACCCCCTTCCACTACGAGCAGTACTTC. It codes for CASSLAGGHTTPFHYEQYF.

This clone was detected only a few times. The genes are TRBV30 and TRBJ1-4; D gene unclear. Trimming removed 6 bases from V and 8 bases from J, with 22 bases in between. Germline assignment: CDR1 GTSNPN and CDR2 SVGIG (reference sequence). This CDR3 region has 15 residues. The CDR3 DNA reads TGTGCCTGCACTGGAATCAAAGGGCGGGGAGAAAAACTGTTTTTT. It yields the protein CACTGIKGRGEKLFF.

This clone was recorded a few times. The genes are TRBV5-7 and TRBJ2-3; D perhaps matches TRBD1 (6 bases). TRBV5-7 belongs to the ORF category, with a function that is uncertain. The CDR3 totals 14 residues. V shed 4 bases and J shed 2 bases, with 11 bases lying between them. The CDR3 sequence is CASSIQGATDTQYF. The CDR3 DNA follows: TGTGCCAGCAGCATACAGGGAGCCACAGATACGCAGTATTTT.

This clone is labeled as large. The chain carries TRBV6-5 and TRBJ2-3; D is unclear. Per the germline V gene, CDR1 is MNHEY and CDR2 is SVGAGI. V was shortened by 0 bases and J by 6 bases, with 7 bases between the two germline ends. The CDR3 is made up of 13 amino acids. CDR3: CASSYSGRDTQYF. DNA of the CDR3: TGTGCCAGCAGTTACTCAGGGCGGGATACGCAGTATTTT.

The chain combines TRBV29-1 with TRBJ2-1; no definite D call. Germline CDR1 is SQVTM and CDR2 is ANQGSEA. Trimming pared 4 bases from V and 6 bases from J, leaving 13 bases between. The CDR3 runs to 13 residues. This chain's CDR3 is CSVVGETSNEQFF. The CDR3 DNA is TGCAGCGTTGTCGGTGAGACGAGCAATGAGCAGTTCTTC.

A single count supports this clone. A read error is likely, as this CDR3 ends without the conserved phenylalanine or tryptophan. V is TRBV7-2 and J is TRBJ2-2; D remains unclear. The germline V gene has CDR1 SGHTA and CDR2 FQGNSA. The ends were cut back, 6 bases at V and 0 bases at J, with 8 bases in the middle. The CDR3 is 14 residues long. In nucleotides, the CDR3 is TGTGCCAGCAGAACGGACGCGAACACCGGGGAGCTGTTTTTA. Its translation is CASRTDANTGELFL.

This clone has only one observation. This rearrangement joins TRBV6-1 to TRBJ1-2, with TRBD1 matching 8 bases. The ends lost 7 bases at V and 8 bases at J; junction bases unmatched: 9. Germline V lookup: CDR1 MNHNS, CDR2 SASEGT. This CDR3 spans 13 amino acids. CDR3 coding DNA: TGTGCCAGCAATAGTGGACAGGGCGGCGGCTACACCTTC. Its translation is CASNSGQGGGYTF.

V is TRBV19 and J is TRBJ1-1; 8 bases map to TRBD1. J was trimmed by 11 bases and V by 1 base; bases with no gene match: 12. Germline V gene data show CDR1 as LNHDA and CDR2 as SQIVND (reference sequence). The CDR3 has 15 amino acids. The CDR3 bases are TGTGCCAGTAGTATAGCTGGACAGGGCGACATTGGGGCTTTCTTT. Protein: CASSIAGQGDIGAFF.

This chain joins TRBV6-1 and TRBJ1-5; tentatively, D is TRBD1 (5 bases). The CDR3 extends over 17 amino acids. CDR1 is MNHNS and CDR2 is SASEGT in the germline V gene. Trimming removed 3 bases from V and 2 bases from J, with 17 bases in between. This chain's CDR3 is CASSDDAWGRGNQPQHF. The CDR3 coding sequence is TGTGCCAGCAGTGACGACGCGTGGGGCAGGGGCAATCAGCCCCAGCATTTT.

The chain couples TRBV20-1 to TRBJ2-1; TRBD2 might be the D (5 bases). Germline V gene lookup returns CDR1 DFQATT and CDR2 SNEGSKA (reference sequence). This CDR3 contains 10 residues. The CDR3 region is CSSQGLQQFF. The CDR3 bases are TGCAGCTCGCAAGGACTGCAGCAGTTCTTC.

This sequence joins TRBV5-1 and TRBJ2-2; D may match TRBD1 or TRBD2 (6 bases each). Germline CDR1 and CDR2: SGHRS and YFSETQ. This CDR3 contains 16 residues. Trimming left V 2 bases short and J 5 bases short, with 16 bases between. CDR3 in amino acids: CASSLGGIVQTGELFF. The CDR3, as DNA: TGCGCCAGCAGCTTAGGGGGGATCGTTCAAACCGGGGAGCTGTTTTTT.

This chain joins TRBV7-7 and TRBJ2-7; 7 positions match TRBD1. CDR1 SSHAT and CDR2 FNYEAQ come from the germline V gene (reference sequence). The CDR3 is made up of 13 amino acids. J gave up 6 bases and V 0 bases, and 2 bases lay outside the gene matches. The DNA for the CDR3 is TGTGCCAGCAGCTTAGCTGCAGGGGGCGAGCAGTACTTC. It specifies CASSLAAGGEQYF.

This clone was detected only once. The J gene is TRBJ2-7, the V gene TRBV4-1; 7 bases agree with TRBD1. There are 15 residues in the CDR3. V lost 1 base and J lost 4; bases outside the gene matches: 7. CDR1 and CDR2 (germline): MGHRA, YSYEKL. Here the CDR3 reads CASSQGFRGLYEQYF. CDR3 DNA: TGCGCCAGCAGCCAAGGGTTTAGGGGGCTTTACGAGCAGTACTTC.

The chain joins TRBV6-1 to TRBJ1-4; no definite D call. The V and J ends lost 6 bases and 2 bases respectively, with 1 base between them. Germline V lookup: CDR1 MNHNS, CDR2 SASEGT. CDR3 length equals 11 residues. CDR3 region: CASRTNEKLFF. The DNA for the CDR3 is TGTGCCAGCAGGACTAATGAAAAACTGTTTTTT.

This chain joins TRBV6-5 and TRBJ1-2; possibly TRBD1 for D (6 bases). The CDR3 totals 13 residues. Germline V CDR1 and CDR2: MNHEY, SVGAGI. Trimming left V 7 bases short and J 7 bases short, with 16 bases between. In nucleotides, the CDR3 is TGTGCCAGCACCCCATGGGGGGGCCGTGGCTACACCTTC. This encodes CASTPWGGRGYTF.

The chain has TRBV11-3 and TRBJ2-7; the D is unclear. The CDR3 length is 16 residues. CDR1 is SGHNT, CDR2 YENEEA, per germline. The V end lost 1 base, the J end lost 2 bases, and 15 bases lay between the germline ends. The CDR3 sequence is CASSLGGTGAAYEQYF. The CDR3 DNA reads as TGTGCCAGCAGCTTAGGTGGCACTGGAGCCGCCTACGAGCAGTACTTC.

This chain uses TRBV7-7 with TRBJ2-5; 9 bases are a match to TRBD2. Germline trimming cut 6 bases from V and 1 base from J; bases unmatched to any gene: 6. The CDR3 has 15 residues. Germline lookup yields CDR1 SSHAT and CDR2 FNYEAQ (reference sequence). The chain's CDR3 is CASSRSGGFQETQYF. As DNA, the CDR3 is TGTGCCAGCAGTCGGAGCGGGGGGTTCCAAGAGACCCAGTACTTC.

The gene calls are TRBV11-2 and TRBJ2-7, with D tentatively TRBD1 (5 bases). V was clipped by 2 bases and J by 3 bases, with 17 bases between them. The CDR3 runs 16 residues. Germline loops: CDR1 SGHAT, CDR2 FQNNGV. The CDR3 sequence is CASSLRGRDPIYEQYF. DNA of the CDR3: TGTGCCAGCAGCTTAAGGGGCAGAGACCCTATCTACGAGCAGTACTTC.

This rearrangement joins TRBV11-2 to TRBJ2-3, with D uncertain. The CDR3 spans 15 residues. Germline V gene data show CDR1 as SGHAT and CDR2 as FQNNGV. Trimming left V 2 bases short and J 2 bases short, with 11 bases between. The CDR3 sequence: CASSLFSTATDTQYF. CDR3 coding DNA: TGTGCCAGCAGCTTATTTTCGACGGCCACAGATACGCAGTATTTT. The full variable domain, completed using reference TRBV11-2 and TRBJ2-3, is EAGVAQSPRYKIIEKRQSVAFWCNPISGHATLYWYQQILGQGPKLLIQFQNNGVVDDSQLPKDRFSAERLKGVDSTLKIQPAKLEDSAVYLCASSLFSTATDTQYFGPGTRLTVL.

The chain recombines TRBV19 with TRBJ1-1; no clear D. Trimming removed 6 bases at V and 1 base at J, with 15 bases between. The length of the CDR3 is 15 residues. Germline CDR1 reads LNHDA; CDR2 reads SQIVND (reference sequence). The CDR3 nucleotides read TGTGCCAGTAGCCCCGGGTGGCAGACGAACACTGAAGCTTTCTTT. Translation: CASSPGWQTNTEAFF.